A selection of T cell receptor beta chains follows, all from one sample in a study of early T cells in non-severe SARS-CoV-2 infection. TCRdb redid the calling of the 5' RACE reads with MiXCR, one entry per CDR3 protein. Among around 50,000 distinct CDR3 sequences, around 6% were seen once, and the ten largest hold roughly 4.8%. The sample consisted of whole blood. These receptors all come from an adult who was a healthcare worker with PCR-confirmed SARS-CoV-2 infection or an uninfected control (not recorded which). Each CDR3 is given with its conserved first and last residue. D genes are given only for firm matches. Expanded clones get a size class; other rows say once, few or many, or leave the size out.

size | J | length | V | D | CDR3 | DNA
many | TRBJ1-6 | 15 | TRBV5-6 | NA | CASSLGSSYNSPLHF | TGTGCCAGCAGCTTGGGGAGCTCCTATAATTCACCCCTCCACTTT
NA | TRBJ1-1 | 12 | TRBV29-1 | NA | CSVARENTEAFF | TGCAGCGTTGCTCGGGAGAACACTGAAGCTTTCTTT
medium-sized | TRBJ2-7 | 15 | TRBV15 | NA | CATSRDPGEVYEQYF | TGTGCCACCAGCAGAGATCCAGGGGAGGTGTACGAGCAGTACTTC
many | TRBJ1-3 | 14 | TRBV20-1 | TRBD1 | CSAIDRGSGNTIYF | TGCAGTGCCATTGACAGGGGTTCAGGGAACACCATATATTTT
many | TRBJ2-3 | 14 | TRBV20-1 | NA | CSAPSRGGTDTQYF | TGCAGTGCTCCATCCCGGGGTGGGACAGATACGCAGTATTTT
many | TRBJ2-7 | 16 | TRBV6-1 | NA | CASSEFFRDTYYEQYF | TGTGCCAGCAGTGAATTTTTCCGGGACACTTATTACGAGCAGTACTTC
once | TRBJ1-2 | 14 | TRBV6-6 | NA | CVSSYAGLNYGYTF | TGTGTCAGCAGTTACGCAGGGCTGAACTATGGCTACACCTTC
many | TRBJ2-1 | 15 | TRBV5-1 | TRBD2 | CASSTGLAGVDEQFF | TGCGCCAGCAGCACGGGACTAGCGGGAGTCGATGAGCAGTTCTTC
many | TRBJ2-2 | 17 | TRBV19 | TRBD2 | CASTPWTSGLNTGELFF | TGTGCCAGTACCCCTTGGACTAGCGGCCTTAACACCGGGGAGCTGTTTTTT
many | TRBJ1-2 | 13 | TRBV29-1 | NA | CSVEDLSSYGYTF | TGCAGCGTTGAAGACCTGTCAAGCTATGGCTACACCTTC
many | TRBJ1-5 | 15 | TRBV12-3/TRBV12-4 | NA | CASSSRGGGNQPQHF | TGTGCCAGCAGTTCCAGAGGGGGGGGCAATCAGCCCCAGCATTTT
few | TRBJ2-2 | 16 | TRBV6-2/TRBV6-3 | NA | CASTLHPGGPSGELFF | TGTGCCAGCACTCTCCACCCAGGGGGGCCTAGTGGGGAGCTGTTTTTT
many | TRBJ1-1 | 16 | TRBV19 | NA | CASSTQIGGRNTEAFF | TGTGCCAGTAGTACCCAGATCGGGGGCCGTAACACTGAAGCTTTCTTT
many | TRBJ1-3 | 18 | TRBV20-1 | NA | CSARDEKLSQVLRNTIYF | TGCAGTGCTAGAGATGAGAAACTTAGTCAGGTTTTGAGAAACACCATATATTTT
many | TRBJ2-7 | 17 | TRBV11-2 | NA | CASSLGSRPGQRSEQYF | TGTGCCAGCAGCTTAGGTTCCAGGCCAGGCCAACGGTCGGAGCAGTACTTC
many | TRBJ2-7 | 10 | TRBV2 | NA | CASTNYEQYF | TGTGCCAGTACAAACTACGAGCAGTACTTC
many | TRBJ2-7 | 13 | TRBV27 | NA | CASSPRIFYEQYF | TGTGCCAGCAGTCCGCGAATTTTCTACGAGCAGTACTTC
many | TRBJ1-2 | 15 | TRBV29-1 | TRBD1 | CSVVPQGGGYYGYTF | TGCAGCGTTGTCCCTCAGGGGGGAGGTTACTATGGCTACACCTTC
many | TRBJ1-5 | 16 | TRBV7-8 | NA | CASSLFGVLGNQPQHF | TGTGCCAGCAGCTTATTTGGGGTTTTGGGGAATCAGCCCCAGCATTTT
many | TRBJ2-7 | 12 | TRBV11-2 | NA | CASSLQTGEQYF | TGTGCCAGCAGCTTACAGACGGGCGAGCAGTACTTC
many | TRBJ2-5 | 12 | TRBV18 | NA | CASSPSQETQYF | TGTGCCAGCTCACCATCTCAAGAGACCCAGTACTTC
many | TRBJ2-5 | 14 | TRBV13 | NA | CASSSRDPGETQYF | TGTGCCAGCAGCTCTCGCGACCCTGGAGAGACCCAGTACTTC
NA | TRBJ2-7 | 13 | TRBV7-2 | NA | CASSSTPPGEQYF | TGTGCCAGCAGCTCGACCCCACCGGGCGAGCAGTACTTC
many | TRBJ2-7 | 15 | TRBV15 | TRBD1 | CATSSSPGQGTEQYF | TGTGCCACCAGCAGTTCTCCGGGACAGGGGACCGAGCAGTACTTC
many | TRBJ1-1 | 13 | TRBV29-1 | NA | CSVGARMNTEAFF | TGCAGCGTTGGGGCCAGAATGAACACTGAAGCTTTCTTT
many | TRBJ2-7 | 15 | TRBV11-2 | TRBD2 | CASSFGTSGTYEQYF | TGTGCCAGCAGCTTTGGGACTAGCGGAACCTACGAGCAGTACTTC